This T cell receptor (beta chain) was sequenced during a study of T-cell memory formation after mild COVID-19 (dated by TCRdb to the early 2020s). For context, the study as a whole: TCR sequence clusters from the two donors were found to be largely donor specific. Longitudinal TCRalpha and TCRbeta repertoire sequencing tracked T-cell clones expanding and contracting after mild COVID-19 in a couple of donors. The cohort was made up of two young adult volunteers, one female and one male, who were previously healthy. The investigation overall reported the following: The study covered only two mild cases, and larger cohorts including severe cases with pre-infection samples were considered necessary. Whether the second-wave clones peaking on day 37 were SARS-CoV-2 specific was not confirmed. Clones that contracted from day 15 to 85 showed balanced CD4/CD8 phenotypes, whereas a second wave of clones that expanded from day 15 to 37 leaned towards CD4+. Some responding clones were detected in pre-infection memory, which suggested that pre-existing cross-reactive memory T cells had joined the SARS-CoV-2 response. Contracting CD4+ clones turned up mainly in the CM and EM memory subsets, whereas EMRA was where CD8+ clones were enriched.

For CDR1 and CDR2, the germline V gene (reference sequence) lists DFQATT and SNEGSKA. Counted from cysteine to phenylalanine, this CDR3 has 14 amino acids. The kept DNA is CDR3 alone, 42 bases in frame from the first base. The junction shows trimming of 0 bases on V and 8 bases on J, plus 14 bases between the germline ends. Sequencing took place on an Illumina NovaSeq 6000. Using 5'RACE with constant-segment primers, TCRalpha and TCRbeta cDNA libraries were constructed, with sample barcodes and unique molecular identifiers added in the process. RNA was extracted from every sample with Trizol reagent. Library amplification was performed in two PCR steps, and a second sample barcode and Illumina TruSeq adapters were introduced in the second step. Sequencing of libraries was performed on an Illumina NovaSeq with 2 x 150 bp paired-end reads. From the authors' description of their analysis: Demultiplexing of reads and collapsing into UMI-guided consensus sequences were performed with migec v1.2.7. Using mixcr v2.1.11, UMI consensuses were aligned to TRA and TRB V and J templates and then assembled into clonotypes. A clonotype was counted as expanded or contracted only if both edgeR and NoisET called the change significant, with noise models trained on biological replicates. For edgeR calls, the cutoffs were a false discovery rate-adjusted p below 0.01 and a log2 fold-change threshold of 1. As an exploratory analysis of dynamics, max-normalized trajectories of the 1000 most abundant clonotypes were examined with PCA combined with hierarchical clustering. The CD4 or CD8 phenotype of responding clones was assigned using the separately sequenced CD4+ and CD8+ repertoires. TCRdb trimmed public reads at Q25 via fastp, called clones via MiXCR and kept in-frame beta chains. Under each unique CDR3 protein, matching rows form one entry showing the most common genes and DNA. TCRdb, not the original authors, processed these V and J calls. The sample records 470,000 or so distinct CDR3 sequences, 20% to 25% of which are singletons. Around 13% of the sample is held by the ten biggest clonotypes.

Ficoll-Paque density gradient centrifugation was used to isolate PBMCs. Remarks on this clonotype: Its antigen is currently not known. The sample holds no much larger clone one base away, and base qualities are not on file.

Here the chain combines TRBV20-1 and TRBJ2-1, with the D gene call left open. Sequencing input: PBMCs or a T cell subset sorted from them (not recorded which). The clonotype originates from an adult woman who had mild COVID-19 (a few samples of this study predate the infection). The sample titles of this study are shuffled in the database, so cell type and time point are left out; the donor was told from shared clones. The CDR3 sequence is CSARDHSSFDEQFF. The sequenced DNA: TGCAGTGCTAGAGATCATTCTAGTTTCGATGAGCAGTTCTTC.